This T cell receptor beta chain is from a study of T cells in Graves' hyperthyroidism and ophthalmopathy. In its sample, this clonotype was seen many times. RNA transcripts were the template for amplifying TCR beta CDR3 regions. HTBI primers were the set used in a first-round RT-PCR of the TCR CDR3. TCRdb re-called the multiplex PCR reads through MiXCR, storing one row per CDR3 protein. The data show 400,000 or so distinct CDR3 sequences, roughly 15% seen once. Germline CDR1 is DFQATT and CDR2 is SNEGSKA (reference sequence). The CDR3 totals 12 residues. V was shortened by 3 bases and J by 0 bases, with 4 bases between the two germline ends.

V gene TRBV20-1 combines with J gene TRBJ2-3; D is undetermined. This receptor was identified in a woman aged 60-75 years with Graves' ophthalmopathy. What was sequenced was blood. The CDR3 DNA follows: TGCAGTGCTAGGGCCAGCACAGATACGCAGTATTTT. It translates to CSARASTDTQYF.